This T cell receptor beta chain was observed in a study of blood T cell repertoires in COVID-19. Per the study methods: Estimation of nucleated cell counts relied on the amplification of reference gene primers. Some clones are missing from TCRdb's copy, which holds only in-frame ones; the method was immunoSEQ multiplex PCR. From that table come the V and J calls and clone size; the DNA was used to work out D and trimming. The table has 55,000 or so clones, roughly nine tenths seen once. Germline CDR1 MDHEN, CDR2 SYDVKM. The CDR3 is made up of 13 amino acids. The V end was cut by 5 bases, the J end by 8 bases, with 15 bases between.

Material for sequencing was peripheral blood. The sequence came from a man aged 35-49 years with acute or convalescent COVID-19. The rearrangement uses TRBV28 and TRBJ1-2; D is uncertain. CDR3 residues: CASSTTPTRGYTF. CDR3 bases: TGTGCCAGCAGTACTACACCCACGAGGGGCTACACCTTC.